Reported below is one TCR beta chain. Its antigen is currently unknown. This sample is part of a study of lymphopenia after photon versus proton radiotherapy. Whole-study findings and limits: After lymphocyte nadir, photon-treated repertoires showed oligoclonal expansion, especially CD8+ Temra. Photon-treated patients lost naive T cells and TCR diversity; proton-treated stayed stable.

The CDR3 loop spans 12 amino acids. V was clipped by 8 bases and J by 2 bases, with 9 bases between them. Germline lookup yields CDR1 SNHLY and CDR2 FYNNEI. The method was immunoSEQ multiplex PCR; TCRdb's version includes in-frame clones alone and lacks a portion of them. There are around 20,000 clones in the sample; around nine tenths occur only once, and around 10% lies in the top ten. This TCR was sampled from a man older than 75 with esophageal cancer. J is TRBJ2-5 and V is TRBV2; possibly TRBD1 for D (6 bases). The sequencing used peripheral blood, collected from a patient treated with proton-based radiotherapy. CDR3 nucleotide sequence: TGTGCCAGCCGGACAGTTCAAGAGACCCAGTACTTC. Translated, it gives CASRTVQETQYF. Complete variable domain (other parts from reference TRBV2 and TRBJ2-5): EPEVTQTPSHQVTQMGQEVILRCVPISNHLYFYWYRQILGQKVEFLVSFYNNEISEKSEIFDDQFSVERPDGSNFTLKIRSTKLEDSAMYFCASRTVQETQYFGPGTRLLVL.